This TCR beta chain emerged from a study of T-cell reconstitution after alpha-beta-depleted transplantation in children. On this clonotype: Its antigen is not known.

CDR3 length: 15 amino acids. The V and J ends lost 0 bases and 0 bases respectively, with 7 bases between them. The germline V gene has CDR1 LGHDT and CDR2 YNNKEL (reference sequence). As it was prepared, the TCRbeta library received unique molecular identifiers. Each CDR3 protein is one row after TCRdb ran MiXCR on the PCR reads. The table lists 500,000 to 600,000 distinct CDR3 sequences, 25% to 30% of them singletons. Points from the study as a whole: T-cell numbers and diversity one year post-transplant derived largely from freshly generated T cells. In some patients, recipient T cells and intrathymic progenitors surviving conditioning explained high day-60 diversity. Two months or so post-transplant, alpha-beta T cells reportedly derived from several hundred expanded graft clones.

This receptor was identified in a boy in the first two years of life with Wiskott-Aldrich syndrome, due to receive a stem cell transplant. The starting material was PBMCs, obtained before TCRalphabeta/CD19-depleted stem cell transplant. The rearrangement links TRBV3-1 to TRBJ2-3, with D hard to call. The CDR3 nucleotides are TGTGCCAGCAGCCAAGATCCCCCTAGCACAGATACGCAGTATTTT. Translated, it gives CASSQDPPSTDTQYF.